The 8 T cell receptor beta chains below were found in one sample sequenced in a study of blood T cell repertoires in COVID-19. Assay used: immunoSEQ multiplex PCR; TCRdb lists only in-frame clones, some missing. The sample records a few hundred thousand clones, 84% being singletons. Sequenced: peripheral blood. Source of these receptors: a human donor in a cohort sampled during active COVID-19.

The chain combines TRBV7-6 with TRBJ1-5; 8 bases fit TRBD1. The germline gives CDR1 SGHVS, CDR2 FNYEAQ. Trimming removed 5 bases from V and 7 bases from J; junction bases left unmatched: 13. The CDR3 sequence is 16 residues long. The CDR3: CASSQGSGQGGQPQHF. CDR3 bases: TGTGCCAGCAGCCAAGGCTCCGGACAGGGCGGACAGCCCCAGCATTTT.

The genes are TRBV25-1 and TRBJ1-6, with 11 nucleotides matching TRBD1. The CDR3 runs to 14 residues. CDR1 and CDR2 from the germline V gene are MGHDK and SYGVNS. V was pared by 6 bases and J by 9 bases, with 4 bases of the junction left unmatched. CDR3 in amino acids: CASRGQGVSSPLHF. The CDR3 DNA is TGTGCCAGCAGGGGACAGGGGGTTTCTTCACCCCTCCACTTT.

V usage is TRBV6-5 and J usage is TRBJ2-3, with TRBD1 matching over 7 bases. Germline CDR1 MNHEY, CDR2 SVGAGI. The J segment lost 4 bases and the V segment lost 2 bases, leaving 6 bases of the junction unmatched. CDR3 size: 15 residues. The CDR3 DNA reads TGTGCCAGCAGTTACCGACAGGGTGGGGCAGATACGCAGTATTTT. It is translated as CASSYRQGGADTQYF.

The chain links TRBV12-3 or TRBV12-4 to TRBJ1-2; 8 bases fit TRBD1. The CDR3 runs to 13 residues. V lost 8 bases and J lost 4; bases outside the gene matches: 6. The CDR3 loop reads CASAPDRVYGYTF. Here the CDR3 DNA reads TGTGCCAGCGCCCCGGACAGGGTCTATGGCTACACCTTC.

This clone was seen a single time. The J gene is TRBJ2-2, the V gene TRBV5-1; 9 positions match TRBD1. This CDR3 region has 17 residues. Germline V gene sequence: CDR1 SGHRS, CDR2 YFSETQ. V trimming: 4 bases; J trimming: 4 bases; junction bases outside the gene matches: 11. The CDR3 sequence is CASSPIHTGGGTGELFF. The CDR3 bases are TGCGCCAGCAGCCCGATTCACACAGGGGGCGGCACCGGGGAGCTGTTTTTT.

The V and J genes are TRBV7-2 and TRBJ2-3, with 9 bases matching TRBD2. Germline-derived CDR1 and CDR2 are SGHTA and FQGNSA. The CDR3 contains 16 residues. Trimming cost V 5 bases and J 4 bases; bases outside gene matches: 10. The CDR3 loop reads CASSLSGSLGADTQYF. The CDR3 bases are TGTGCCAGCAGCCTTAGCGGGAGTCTCGGGGCAGATACGCAGTATTTT.

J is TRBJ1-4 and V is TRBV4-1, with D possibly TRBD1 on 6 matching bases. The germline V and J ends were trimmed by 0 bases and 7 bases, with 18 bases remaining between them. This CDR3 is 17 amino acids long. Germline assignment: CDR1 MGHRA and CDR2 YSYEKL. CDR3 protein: CASSQEWTAIRGEKLFF. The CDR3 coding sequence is TGCGCCAGCAGCCAAGAATGGACAGCAATTAGGGGTGAAAAACTGTTTTTT.

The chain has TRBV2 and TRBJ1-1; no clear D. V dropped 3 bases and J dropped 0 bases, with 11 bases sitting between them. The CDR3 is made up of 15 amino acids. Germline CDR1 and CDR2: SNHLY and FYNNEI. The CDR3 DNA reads TGTGCCAGCAGTGATGCAGAAACCATGAACACTGAAGCTTTCTTT. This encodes CASSDAETMNTEAFF.